Presented here are 25 T cell receptor beta chains from one specimen sequenced in a study of identical twins listed by TCRdb under 2016. Libraries came from 5' RACE. TCRdb records Illumina HiSeq 2000 as the sequencer. TCRdb reprocessed the public reads (quality trimming at Q25 with fastp, clone calling with MiXCR) and kept in-frame beta chains. Here each entry gathers all rows of one CDR3 protein and keeps the most common genes and DNA. Across this sample there are about 280,000 distinct CDR3 sequences, with roughly 8.6% seen only once. The top ten constitute less than 2.5% of the sample. Another study also made use of these data, one on yellow fever vaccine responses in identical twins.

Sequencing was carried out using memory (CD45RO+) T cells sorted from blood. The cell subset or site label corresponds to: CD45RO+ enriched T cells. These receptors were taken from a woman aged 18-29 years in good health.

The rearrangement uses TRBV20-1 and TRBJ1-5, with D possibly TRBD1 on 5 matching bases. Trimming pared 0 bases from V and 5 bases from J, leaving 11 bases between. Germline loops: CDR1 DFQATT, CDR2 SNEGSKA (reference sequence). This CDR3 comprises 14 residues. CDR3 sequence reads: CSARDWAGDQPQHF. The CDR3 coding sequence is TGCAGTGCTAGAGATTGGGCGGGGGATCAGCCCCAGCATTTT.

This clonotype was counted a few times. The V call is TRBV15, the J call TRBJ1-1; D is ambiguous. Trimming shortened V by 0 bases and J by 0 bases, and 8 bases separated the two germline ends. CDR3 length: 15 amino acids. Germline V CDR1 and CDR2: LNHNV, YYDKDF (reference sequence). CDR3 amino acids: CATSREAIMNTEAFF. The DNA for the CDR3 is TGTGCCACCAGCAGAGAGGCAATCATGAACACTGAAGCTTTCTTT.

The chain combines TRBV29-1 with TRBJ2-5; D unresolved. The CDR3 loop spans 12 amino acids. Germline CDR1 reads SQVTM; CDR2 reads ANQGSEA. V gave up 2 bases and J gave up 5 bases, with 9 bases separating them. The CDR3 coding sequence is TGCAGCGTTGAAAGGGCGGAGGAGACCCAGTACTTC. Protein sequence: CSVERAEETQYF.

This clonotype appeared many times. This chain links TRBV10-3 with TRBJ1-1, with TRBD1 identical over 9 bases. The J segment lost 1 base and the V segment lost 6 bases, leaving 6 bases of the junction unmatched. CDR3 length: 15 residues. Per germline, CDR1 ENHRY and CDR2 SYGVKD. The CDR3 loop is CAISGGTGTNTEAFF. The DNA of the CDR3 is TGTGCCATCAGCGGAGGGACAGGGACGAACACTGAAGCTTTCTTT.

Of note for this clonotype: One end of the junction fails to match germline, which may point to a read error. The chain joins TRBV20-1 to TRBJ2-1; D assignment may be TRBD1 or TRBD2 (6 bases each). The V gene's germline CDR1 is DFQATT and CDR2 SNEGSKA (reference sequence). The CDR3 runs 18 residues. CDR3 in amino acids: CSAGDRTLEGGSNNEQFF. Here the CDR3 DNA reads TGCAGTGCTGGAGACAGGACCTTGGAGGGAGGCTCTAACAATGAGCAGTTCTTC.

The chain combines TRBV6-1 with TRBJ1-1; 7 nucleotides align to TRBD1. V dropped 6 bases and J dropped 7; count of bases not matched to a gene: 14. The CDR3 totals 15 residues. Germline CDR1 reads MNHNS; CDR2 reads SASEGT. This chain's CDR3 is CASSRLLDRKNEAFF. The CDR3, as DNA: TGTGCCAGCAGCCGACTGTTGGACAGGAAGAATGAAGCTTTCTTT.

The rearrangement links TRBV5-6 to TRBJ2-3, with TRBD2 matching 9 bases. The CDR3 has 14 residues. V shed 4 bases and J 6 bases; nucleotides not matched to a gene: 6. Looked up from germline, CDR1 is SGHDT and CDR2 is YYEEEE. In DNA form, the CDR3 reads TGTGCCAGCAGCCGGCGGGGGGGCGCGGATACGCAGTATTTT. It yields the protein CASSRRGGADTQYF. Together with reference TRBV5-6 and TRBJ2-3, the CDR3 gives the full variable domain: DAGVTQSPTHLIKTRGQQVTLRCSPKSGHDTVSWYQQALGQGPQFIFQYYEEEERQRGNFPDRFSGHQFPNYSSELNVNALLLGDSALYLCASSRRGGADTQYFGPGTRLTVL.

This clonotype was seen at least ten times. This chain joins TRBV20-1 and TRBJ2-7, with D unclear. Germline CDR1 reads DFQATT; CDR2 reads SNEGSKA (reference sequence). The CDR3 contains 11 residues. V gave up 2 bases and J gave up 5 bases, with 7 bases separating them. The CDR3 reads CSARLADEQYV. The CDR3 nucleotides read TGCAGTGCTAGACTGGCGGACGAGCAGTACGTC.

This clonotype has at least ten counts. The chain employs TRBV20-1 and TRBJ2-5, with 10 bases identical to TRBD2. J gave up 4 bases and V 0 bases, and 14 bases lay outside the gene matches. The CDR3 contains 18 residues. Looked up from germline, CDR1 is DFQATT and CDR2 is SNEGSKA (reference sequence). The DNA of the CDR3 is TGCAGTGCTAGAGATCCAAGCGGGGGGGCCTCAATCGTAGAGACCCAGTACTTC. Translation gives CSARDPSGGASIVETQYF.

This clonotype was seen at least ten times. J is TRBJ2-2 and V is TRBV29-1, with 9 bases aligning to TRBD2. J gave up 0 bases and V 5 bases, and 22 bases lay outside the gene matches. Per the germline V gene, CDR1 is SQVTM and CDR2 is ANQGSEA. The CDR3 loop spans 21 amino acids. The CDR3 region has the DNA TGCAGCGTTAAAGGTTCTGCTCTCTCGTCGACTAGCGGTGCGAACACCGGGGAGCTGTTTTTT. Translating it yields CSVKGSALSSTSGANTGELFF.

In this sample, this clonotype turned up many times. The rearrangement uses TRBV5-1 and TRBJ2-7; a weak D match, TRBD2 (5 bases). Trimming cost V 9 bases and J 5 bases, with 24 bases left between them. The CDR3 spans 15 residues. Germline values: CDR1 SGHRS, CDR2 YFSETQ. CDR3: CAIRRKPSSLNEQYV. As DNA, the CDR3 is TGCGCCATTCGGAGGAAGCCAAGCTCCCTCAACGAGCAGTACGTC.

This clonotype has just a few counts. The chain employs TRBV20-1 and TRBJ1-6; TRBD1 is a possible D gene (6 bases). V shed 0 bases and J shed 7 bases, with 13 bases lying between them. This CDR3 spans 15 amino acids. CDR1 DFQATT and CDR2 SNEGSKA come from the germline V gene (reference sequence). CDR3 DNA: TGCAGTGCTAGAGACCAGGACAGCACCAATTCACCCCTCCACTTT. Protein: CSARDQDSTNSPLHF.

This clonotype was detected ten times or more. The gene calls are TRBV9 and TRBJ2-2, with TRBD1 identical over 7 bases. From germline, CDR1 is SGDLS and CDR2 YYNGEE. The junction had 5 bases not matched to a gene; V was cut back by 2 bases and J by 4 bases. The CDR3 runs 15 residues. CDR3 DNA sequence: TGTGCCAGCAGCGTCGGACAGGCGGTCACCGGGGAGCTGTTTTTT. Residues: CASSVGQAVTGELFF.

Only a few counts were recorded for this clonotype. This chain connects TRBV4-2 to TRBJ2-3; 8 bases match TRBD2. V was clipped by 2 bases and J by 3 bases; unmatched bases: 13. Per germline, CDR1 LGHNA and CDR2 YNFKEQ. The CDR3 sequence is 18 residues long. DNA for the CDR3: TGTGCCAGCAGCCAAACGGGTCAGTTGAGCGGGGGAACAGATACGCAGTATTTT. Translation: CASSQTGQLSGGTDTQYF.

This chain joins TRBV7-6 and TRBJ1-6; no clear D gene. V dropped 2 bases and J dropped 8 bases, with 13 bases sitting between them. The CDR3 extends over 15 amino acids. The germline gives CDR1 SGHVS, CDR2 FNYEAQ. CDR3: CASSLSATADSPLHF. The CDR3 nucleotides read TGTGCCAGCAGCTTATCTGCGACCGCGGATTCACCCCTCCACTTT.

V and J are TRBV5-1 and TRBJ2-1; 7 bases are a match to TRBD2. Looked up from germline, CDR1 is SGHRS and CDR2 is YFSETQ. J gave up 9 bases and V 0 bases, and 6 bases lay outside the gene matches. The CDR3 is made up of 14 amino acids. Written as DNA, the CDR3 is TGCGCCAGCAGCTTGGTACTAGCGTCGGGTGAGCAGTTCTTC. It is translated as CASSLVLASGEQFF.

This clonotype was detected many times. This chain uses TRBV25-1 with TRBJ2-1, with 8 bases identical to TRBD2. The junction had 12 bases not matched to a gene; V was cut back by 5 bases and J by 6 bases. The CDR3 is 16 amino acids. Germline V gene data show CDR1 as MGHDK and CDR2 as SYGVNS. DNA of the CDR3: TGTGCCAGCAGTACCCCGGGAGCGGGAGTGGGCAATGAGCAGTTCTTC. Translated, it gives CASSTPGAGVGNEQFF.

The V gene is TRBV13, the J gene TRBJ1-2; TRBD1 might be the D (6 bases). Germline CDR1 PRHDT, CDR2 FYEKMQ (reference sequence). The CDR3 is made up of 13 amino acids. Trimming took off 5 bases at V and 8 bases at J, with 15 bases between the two ends. CDR3 nucleotides: TGTGCCAGCAGCCTCGACAGGTCTAAGGGCTACACCTTC. Its protein is CASSLDRSKGYTF.

In its sample, this clonotype was seen many times. V is TRBV12-3 or TRBV12-4 and J is TRBJ1-1; possibly TRBD1 for D (6 bases). With 5 bases removed from V and 3 bases from J, the gap between germline ends came to 13 bases. This CDR3 spans 14 amino acids. The CDR3 coding sequence is TGTGCCAGCAGTCTGGTACAGGGAGACACTGAAGCTTTCTTT. It yields the protein CASSLVQGDTEAFF.

This clonotype came up a few times. The chain links TRBV7-2 to TRBJ1-6; D is uncertain. The CDR3 runs to 19 residues. The ends were cut back, 0 bases at V and 4 bases at J, with 19 bases in the middle. Germline V lookup: CDR1 SGHTA, CDR2 FQGNSA. The CDR3 reads CASSLAFGTRFGYNSPLHF. For the CDR3, the DNA is TGTGCCAGCAGCTTAGCCTTTGGTACCAGGTTTGGATATAATTCACCCCTCCACTTT.

This clonotype has ten or more counts. This chain's CDR3 is CSARGGYGYTF. CDR3 bases: TGCAGTGCTAGAGGGGGCTATGGCTACACCTTC. This chain connects TRBV20-1 to TRBJ1-2; unclear D gene. Germline CDR1 is DFQATT and CDR2 is SNEGSKA (reference sequence). The CDR3 totals 11 residues. The V end was cut by 1 base, the J end by 4 bases, with 4 bases between.

V gene TRBV6-2 or TRBV6-3 combines with J gene TRBJ2-5; 8 nucleotides match TRBD1. V dropped 5 bases and J dropped 1; count of bases not matched to a gene: 6. CDR1 and CDR2 from the germline V gene are MNHEY and SVGEGT. This CDR3 is built from 15 residues. The CDR3, as DNA: TGTGCCAGCAGTCTACTGGGACAGGCCCAAGAGACCCAGTACTTC. As protein: CASSLLGQAQETQYF.

The chain combines TRBV10-2 with TRBJ1-1, with unresolved D. Trimming pared 2 bases from V and 2 bases from J, leaving 9 bases between. CDR1 and CDR2 from the germline V gene are WSHSY and SAAADI. This CDR3 region has 14 residues. The CDR3: CASSEHAGNTEAFF. The CDR3 DNA reads TGCGCCAGCAGTGAGCATGCAGGAAACACTGAAGCTTTCTTT.

There are many counts of this clonotype. The chain joins TRBV12-3 or TRBV12-4 to TRBJ1-1; 7 bases agree with TRBD1. This CDR3 spans 14 amino acids. V dropped 5 bases and J dropped 1; count of bases not matched to a gene: 4. CDR3 DNA sequence: TGTGCCAGCAGTCGGACAGGAGGGAACACTGAAGCTTTCTTT. Translating gives CASSRTGGNTEAFF.

This clonotype has only a few counts. The chain recombines TRBV15 with TRBJ2-1; the D is unclear. The CDR3 runs 15 residues. The V end was cut by 4 bases, the J end by 3 bases, with 13 bases between. Germline CDR1 reads LNHNV; CDR2 reads YYDKDF (reference sequence). In DNA form, the CDR3 reads TGTGCCACCAGCACTCAAGGACCTGACTACAATGAGCAGTTCTTC. It specifies CATSTQGPDYNEQFF.